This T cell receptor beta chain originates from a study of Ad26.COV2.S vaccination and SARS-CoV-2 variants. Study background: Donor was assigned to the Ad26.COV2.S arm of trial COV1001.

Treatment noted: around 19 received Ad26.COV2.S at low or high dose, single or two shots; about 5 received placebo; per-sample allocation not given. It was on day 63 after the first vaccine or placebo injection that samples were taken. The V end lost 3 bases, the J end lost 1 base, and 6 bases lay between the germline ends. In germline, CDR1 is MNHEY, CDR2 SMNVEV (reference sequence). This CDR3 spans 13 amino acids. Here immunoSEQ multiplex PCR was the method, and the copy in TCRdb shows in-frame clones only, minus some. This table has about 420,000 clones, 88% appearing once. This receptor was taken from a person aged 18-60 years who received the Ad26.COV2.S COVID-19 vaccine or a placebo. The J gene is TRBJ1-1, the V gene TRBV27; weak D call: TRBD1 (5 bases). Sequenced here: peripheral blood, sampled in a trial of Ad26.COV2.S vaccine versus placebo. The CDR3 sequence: CASSFGANTEAFF. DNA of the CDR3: TGTGCCAGCAGTTTCGGGGCGAACACTGAAGCTTTCTTT.